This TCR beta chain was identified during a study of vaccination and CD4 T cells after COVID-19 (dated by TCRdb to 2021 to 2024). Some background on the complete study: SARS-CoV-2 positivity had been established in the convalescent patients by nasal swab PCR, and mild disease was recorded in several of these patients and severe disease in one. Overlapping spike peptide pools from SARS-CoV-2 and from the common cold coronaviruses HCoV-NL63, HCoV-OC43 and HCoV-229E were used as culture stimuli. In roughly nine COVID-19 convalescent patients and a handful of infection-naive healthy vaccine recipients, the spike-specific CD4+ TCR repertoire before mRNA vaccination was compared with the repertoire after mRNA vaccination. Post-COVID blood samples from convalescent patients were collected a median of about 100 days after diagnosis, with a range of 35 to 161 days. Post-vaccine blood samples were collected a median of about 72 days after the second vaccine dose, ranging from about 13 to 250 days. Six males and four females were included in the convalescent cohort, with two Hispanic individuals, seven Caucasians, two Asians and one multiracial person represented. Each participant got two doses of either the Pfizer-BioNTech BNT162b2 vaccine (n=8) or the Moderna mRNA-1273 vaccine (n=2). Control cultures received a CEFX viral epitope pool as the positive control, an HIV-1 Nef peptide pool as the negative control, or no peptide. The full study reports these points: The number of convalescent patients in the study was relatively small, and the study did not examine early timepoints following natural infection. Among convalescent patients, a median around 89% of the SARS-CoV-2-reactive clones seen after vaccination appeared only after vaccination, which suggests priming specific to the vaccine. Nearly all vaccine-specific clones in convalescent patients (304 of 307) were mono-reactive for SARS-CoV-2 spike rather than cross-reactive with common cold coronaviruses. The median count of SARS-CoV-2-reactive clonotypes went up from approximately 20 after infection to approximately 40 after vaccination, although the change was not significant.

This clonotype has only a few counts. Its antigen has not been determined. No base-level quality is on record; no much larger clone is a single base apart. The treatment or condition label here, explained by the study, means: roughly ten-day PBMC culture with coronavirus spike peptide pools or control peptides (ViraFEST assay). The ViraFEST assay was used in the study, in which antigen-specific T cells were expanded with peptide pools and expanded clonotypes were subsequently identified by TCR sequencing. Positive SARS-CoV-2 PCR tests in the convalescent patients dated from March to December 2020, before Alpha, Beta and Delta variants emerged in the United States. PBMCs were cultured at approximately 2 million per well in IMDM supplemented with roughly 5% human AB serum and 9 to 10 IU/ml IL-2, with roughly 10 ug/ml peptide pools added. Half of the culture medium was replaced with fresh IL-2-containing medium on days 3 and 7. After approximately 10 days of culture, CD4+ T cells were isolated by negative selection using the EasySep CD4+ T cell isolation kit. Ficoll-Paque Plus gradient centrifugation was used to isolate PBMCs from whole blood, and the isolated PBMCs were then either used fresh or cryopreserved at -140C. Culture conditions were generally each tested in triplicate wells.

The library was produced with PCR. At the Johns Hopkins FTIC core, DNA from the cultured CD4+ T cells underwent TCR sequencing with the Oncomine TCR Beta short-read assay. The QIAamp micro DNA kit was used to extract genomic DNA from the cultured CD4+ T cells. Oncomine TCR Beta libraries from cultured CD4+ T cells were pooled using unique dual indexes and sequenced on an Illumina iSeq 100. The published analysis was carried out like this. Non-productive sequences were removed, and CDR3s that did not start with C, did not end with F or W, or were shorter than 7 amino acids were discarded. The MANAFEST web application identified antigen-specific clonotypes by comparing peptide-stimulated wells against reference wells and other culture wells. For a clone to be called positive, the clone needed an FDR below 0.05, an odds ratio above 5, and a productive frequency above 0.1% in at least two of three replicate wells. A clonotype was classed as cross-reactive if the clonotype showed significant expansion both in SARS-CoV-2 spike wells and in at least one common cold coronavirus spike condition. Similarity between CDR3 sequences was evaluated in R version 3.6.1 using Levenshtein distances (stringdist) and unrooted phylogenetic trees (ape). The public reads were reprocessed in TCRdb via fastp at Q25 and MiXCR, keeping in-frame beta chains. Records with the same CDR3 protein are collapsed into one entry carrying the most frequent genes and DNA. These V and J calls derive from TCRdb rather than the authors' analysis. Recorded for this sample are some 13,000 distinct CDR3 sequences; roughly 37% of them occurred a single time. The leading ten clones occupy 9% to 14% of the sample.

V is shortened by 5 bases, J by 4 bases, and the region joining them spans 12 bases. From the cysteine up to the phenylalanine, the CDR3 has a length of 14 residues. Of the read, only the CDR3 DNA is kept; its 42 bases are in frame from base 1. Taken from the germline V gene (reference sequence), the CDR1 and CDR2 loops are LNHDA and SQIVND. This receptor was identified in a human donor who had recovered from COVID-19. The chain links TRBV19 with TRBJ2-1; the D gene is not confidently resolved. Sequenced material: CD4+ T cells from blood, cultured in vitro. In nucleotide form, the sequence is TGTGCCAGTAGTTTCTCCCCGGCGTACAATGAGCAGTTCTTC. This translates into CASSFSPAYNEQFF.